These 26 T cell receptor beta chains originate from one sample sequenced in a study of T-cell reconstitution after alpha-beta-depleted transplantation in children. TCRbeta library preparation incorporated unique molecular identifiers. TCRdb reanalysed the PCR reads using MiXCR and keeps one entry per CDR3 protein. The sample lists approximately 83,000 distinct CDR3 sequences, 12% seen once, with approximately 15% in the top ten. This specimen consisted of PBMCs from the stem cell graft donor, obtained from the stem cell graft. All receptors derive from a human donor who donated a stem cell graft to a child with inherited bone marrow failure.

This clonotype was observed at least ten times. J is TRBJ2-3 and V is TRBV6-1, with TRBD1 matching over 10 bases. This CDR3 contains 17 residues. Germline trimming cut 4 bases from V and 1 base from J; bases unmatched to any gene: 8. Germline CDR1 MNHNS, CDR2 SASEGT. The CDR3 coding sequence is TGTGCCAGCAGTGCTAGCCCCGGGACAGGGGGCACAGATACGCAGTATTTT. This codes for CASSASPGTGGTDTQYF.

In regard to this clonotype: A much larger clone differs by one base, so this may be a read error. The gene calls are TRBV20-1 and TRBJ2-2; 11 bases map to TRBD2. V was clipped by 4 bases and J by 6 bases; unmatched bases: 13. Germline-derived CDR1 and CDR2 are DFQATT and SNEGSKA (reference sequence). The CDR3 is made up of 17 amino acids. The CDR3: CSAKKVLAGGPAGELFF. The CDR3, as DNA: TGCAGTGCTAAAAAAGTTTTAGCGGGAGGGCCTGCCGGGGAGCTGTTTTTT.

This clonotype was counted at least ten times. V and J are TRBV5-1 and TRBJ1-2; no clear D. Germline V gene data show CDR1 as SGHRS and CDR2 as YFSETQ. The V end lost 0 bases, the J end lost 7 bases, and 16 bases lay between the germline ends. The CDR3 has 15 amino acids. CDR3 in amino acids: CASSLGDRPTSGYTF. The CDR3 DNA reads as TGCGCCAGCAGCTTGGGAGACCGACCGACGTCTGGCTACACCTTC.

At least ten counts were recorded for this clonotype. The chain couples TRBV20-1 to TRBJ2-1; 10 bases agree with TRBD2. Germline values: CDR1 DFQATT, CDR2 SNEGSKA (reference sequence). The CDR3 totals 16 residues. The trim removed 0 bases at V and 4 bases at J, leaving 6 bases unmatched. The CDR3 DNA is TGCAGTGCTAGAGATCCTAGCGGGGGCCGATACAATGAGCAGTTCTTC. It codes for CSARDPSGGRYNEQFF.

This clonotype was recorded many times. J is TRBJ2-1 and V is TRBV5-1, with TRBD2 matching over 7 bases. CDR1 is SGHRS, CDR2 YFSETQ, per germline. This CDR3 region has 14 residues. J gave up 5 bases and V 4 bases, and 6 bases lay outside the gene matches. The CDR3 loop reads CASSPSGANNEQFF. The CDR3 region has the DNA TGCGCCAGCAGCCCTAGCGGAGCGAACAATGAGCAGTTCTTC.

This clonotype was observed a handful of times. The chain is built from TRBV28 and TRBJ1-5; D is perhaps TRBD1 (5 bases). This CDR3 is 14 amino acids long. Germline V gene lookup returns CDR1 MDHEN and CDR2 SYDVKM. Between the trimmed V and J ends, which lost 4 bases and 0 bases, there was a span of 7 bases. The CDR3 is CASSWGSSNQPQHF. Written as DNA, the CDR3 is TGTGCCAGCAGTTGGGGGTCTAGCAATCAGCCCCAGCATTTT. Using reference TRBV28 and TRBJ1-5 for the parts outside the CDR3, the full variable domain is DVKVTQSSRYLVKRTGEKVFLECVQDMDHENMFWYRQDPGLGLRLIYFSYDVKMKEKGDIPEGYSVSREKKERFSLILESASTNQTSMYLCASSWGSSNQPQHFGDGTRLSIL.

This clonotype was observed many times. CDR3 sequence reads: CASSLRAVNTGELFF. The DNA for the CDR3 is TGTGCCAGCAGCCTAAGGGCAGTGAACACCGGGGAGCTGTTTTTT. This chain connects TRBV16 to TRBJ2-2; D uncertain. The CDR3 is 15 amino acids. The V end was cut by 4 bases, the J end by 1 base, with 10 bases between. Germline V lookup: CDR1 KGHSY, CDR2 FQNENV.

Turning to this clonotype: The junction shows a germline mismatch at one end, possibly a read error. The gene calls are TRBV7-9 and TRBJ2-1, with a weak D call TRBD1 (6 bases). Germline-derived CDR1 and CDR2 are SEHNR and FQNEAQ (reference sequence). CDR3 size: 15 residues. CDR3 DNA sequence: TGTGCCAGCAGCTTTGGGACACTTACTGGGAATGAGCATTTCTTC. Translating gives CASSFGTLTGNEHFF.

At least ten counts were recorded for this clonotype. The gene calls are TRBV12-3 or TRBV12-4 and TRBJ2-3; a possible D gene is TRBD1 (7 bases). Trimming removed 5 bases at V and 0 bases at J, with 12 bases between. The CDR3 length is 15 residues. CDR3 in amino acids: CASSPTGTSTDTQYF. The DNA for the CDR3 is TGTGCCAGCAGTCCGACAGGGACTAGCACAGATACGCAGTATTTT.

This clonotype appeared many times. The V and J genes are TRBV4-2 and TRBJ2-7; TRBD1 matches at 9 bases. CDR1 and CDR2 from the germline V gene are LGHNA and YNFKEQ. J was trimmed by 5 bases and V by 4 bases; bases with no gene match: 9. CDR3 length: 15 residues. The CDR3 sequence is CASSPAGDRVHEQYF. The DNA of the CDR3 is TGTGCCAGCAGCCCAGCCGGGGACAGGGTCCACGAGCAGTACTTC.

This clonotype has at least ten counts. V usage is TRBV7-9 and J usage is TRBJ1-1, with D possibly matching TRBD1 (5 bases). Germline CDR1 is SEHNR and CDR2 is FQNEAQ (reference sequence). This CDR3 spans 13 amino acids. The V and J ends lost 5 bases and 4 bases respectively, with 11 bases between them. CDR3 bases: TGTGCCAGCAGCAAAAGCGGGGGCACTGAAGCTTTCTTT. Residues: CASSKSGGTEAFF.

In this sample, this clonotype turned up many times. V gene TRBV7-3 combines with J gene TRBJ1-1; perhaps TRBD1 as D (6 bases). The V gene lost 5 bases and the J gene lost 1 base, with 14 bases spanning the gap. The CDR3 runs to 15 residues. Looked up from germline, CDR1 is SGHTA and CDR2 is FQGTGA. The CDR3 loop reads CASSPGGGPNTEAFF. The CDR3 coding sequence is TGTGCCAGCAGCCCGGGGGGGGGGCCGAACACTGAAGCTTTCTTT.

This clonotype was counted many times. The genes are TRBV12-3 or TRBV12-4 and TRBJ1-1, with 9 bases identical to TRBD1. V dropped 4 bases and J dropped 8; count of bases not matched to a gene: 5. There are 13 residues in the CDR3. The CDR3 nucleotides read TGTGCCAGCAGTTCCACAGGGGGCAGGGAAGCTTTCTTT. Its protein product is CASSSTGGREAFF.

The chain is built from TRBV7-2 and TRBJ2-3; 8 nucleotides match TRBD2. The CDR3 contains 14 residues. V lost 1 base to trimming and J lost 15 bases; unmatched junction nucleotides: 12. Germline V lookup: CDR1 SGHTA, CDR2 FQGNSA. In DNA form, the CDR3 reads TGTGCCAGCAGCTTAGAACTAGCGGAAGGACTGCGATATTTT. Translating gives CASSLELAEGLRYF.

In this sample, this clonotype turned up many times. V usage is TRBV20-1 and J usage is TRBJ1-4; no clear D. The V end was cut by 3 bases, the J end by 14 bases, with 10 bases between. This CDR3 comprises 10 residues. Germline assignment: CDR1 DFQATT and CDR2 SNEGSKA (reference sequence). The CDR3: CSASGSDLFF. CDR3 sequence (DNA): TGCAGTGCTAGCGGCTCGGATCTGTTTTTT.

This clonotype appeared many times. The CDR3 spells CASSTGRLNTEAFF. The DNA of the CDR3 is TGTGCCAGCAGCACCGGACGGCTGAACACTGAAGCTTTCTTT. The V call is TRBV7-2, the J call TRBJ1-1; no reliable D call. CDR1 is SGHTA and CDR2 is FQGNSA in the germline V gene. The CDR3 totals 14 residues. The ends were cut back, 5 bases at V and 0 bases at J, with 10 bases in the middle.

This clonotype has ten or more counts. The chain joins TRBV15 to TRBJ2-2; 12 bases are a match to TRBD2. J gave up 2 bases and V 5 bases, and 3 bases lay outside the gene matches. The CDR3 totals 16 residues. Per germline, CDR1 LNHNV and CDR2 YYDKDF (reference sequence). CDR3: CATSVLAGGNTGELFF. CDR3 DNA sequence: TGTGCCACCAGCGTACTAGCGGGAGGCAACACCGGGGAGCTGTTTTTT.

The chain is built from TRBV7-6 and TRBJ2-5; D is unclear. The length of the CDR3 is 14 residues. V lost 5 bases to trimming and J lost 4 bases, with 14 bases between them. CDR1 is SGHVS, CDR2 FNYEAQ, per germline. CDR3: CASSDRYRRETQYF. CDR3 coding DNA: TGTGCCAGCAGCGACCGCTATAGGCGAGAGACCCAGTACTTC.

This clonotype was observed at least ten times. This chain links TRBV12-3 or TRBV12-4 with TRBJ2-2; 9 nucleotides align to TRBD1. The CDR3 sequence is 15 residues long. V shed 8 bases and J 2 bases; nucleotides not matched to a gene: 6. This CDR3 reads CASDPQGANTGELFF. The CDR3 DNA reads TGTGCCAGCGACCCACAGGGGGCTAACACCGGGGAGCTGTTTTTT.

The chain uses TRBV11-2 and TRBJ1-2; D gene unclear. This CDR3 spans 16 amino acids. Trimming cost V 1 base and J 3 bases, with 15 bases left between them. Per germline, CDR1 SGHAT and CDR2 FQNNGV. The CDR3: CASSLVGRGSDYGYTF. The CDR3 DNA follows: TGTGCCAGCAGCTTAGTAGGGCGGGGTTCGGACTATGGCTACACCTTC.

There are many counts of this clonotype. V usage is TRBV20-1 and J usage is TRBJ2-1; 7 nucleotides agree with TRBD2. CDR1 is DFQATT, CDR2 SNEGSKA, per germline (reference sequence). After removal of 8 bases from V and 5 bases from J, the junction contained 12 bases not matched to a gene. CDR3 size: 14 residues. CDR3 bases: TGCAGTATCGGCGTGGGGGACTACCACAATGAGCAGTTCTTC. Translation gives CSIGVGDYHNEQFF.

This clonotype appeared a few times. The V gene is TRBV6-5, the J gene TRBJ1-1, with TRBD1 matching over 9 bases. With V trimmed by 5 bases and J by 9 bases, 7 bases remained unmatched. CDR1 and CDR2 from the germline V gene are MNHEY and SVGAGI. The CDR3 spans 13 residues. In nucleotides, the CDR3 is TGTGCCAGCAGTCTACACAGGGGGCAGAAAGCTTTCTTT. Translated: CASSLHRGQKAFF.

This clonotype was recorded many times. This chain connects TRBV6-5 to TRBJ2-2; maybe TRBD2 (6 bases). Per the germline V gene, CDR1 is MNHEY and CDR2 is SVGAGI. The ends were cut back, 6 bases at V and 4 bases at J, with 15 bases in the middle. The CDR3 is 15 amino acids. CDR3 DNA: TGTGCCAGCAGGCTTGCGGGGCGAGGCACCGGGGAGCTGTTTTTT. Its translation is CASRLAGRGTGELFF.

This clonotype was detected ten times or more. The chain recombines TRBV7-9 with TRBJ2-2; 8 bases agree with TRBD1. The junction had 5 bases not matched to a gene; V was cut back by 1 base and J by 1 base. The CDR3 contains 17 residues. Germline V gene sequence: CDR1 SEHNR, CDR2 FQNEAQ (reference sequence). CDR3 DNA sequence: TGTGCCAGCAGCTTAGTGGCGGGGACAGGGAACACCGGGGAGCTGTTTTTT. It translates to CASSLVAGTGNTGELFF.

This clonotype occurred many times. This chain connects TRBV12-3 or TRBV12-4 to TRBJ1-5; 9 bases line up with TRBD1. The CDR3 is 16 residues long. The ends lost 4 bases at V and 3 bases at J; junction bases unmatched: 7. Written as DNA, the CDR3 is TGTGCCAGCAGTTCGTCACAGGGGGCGTCCAATCAGCCCCAGCATTTT. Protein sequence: CASSSSQGASNQPQHF.

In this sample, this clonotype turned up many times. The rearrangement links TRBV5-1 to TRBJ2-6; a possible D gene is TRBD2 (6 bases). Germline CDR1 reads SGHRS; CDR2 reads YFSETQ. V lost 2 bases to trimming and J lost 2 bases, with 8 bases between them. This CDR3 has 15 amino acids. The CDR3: CASSFGGAGANVLTF. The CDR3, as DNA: TGCGCCAGCAGCTTCGGAGGGGCTGGGGCCAACGTCCTGACTTTC. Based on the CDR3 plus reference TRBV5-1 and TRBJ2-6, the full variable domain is KAGVTQTPRYLIKTRGQQVTLSCSPISGHRSVSWYQQTPGQGLQFLFEYFSETQRNKGNFPGRFSGRQFSNSRSEMNVSTLELGDSALYLCASSFGGAGANVLTFGAGSRLTVL.